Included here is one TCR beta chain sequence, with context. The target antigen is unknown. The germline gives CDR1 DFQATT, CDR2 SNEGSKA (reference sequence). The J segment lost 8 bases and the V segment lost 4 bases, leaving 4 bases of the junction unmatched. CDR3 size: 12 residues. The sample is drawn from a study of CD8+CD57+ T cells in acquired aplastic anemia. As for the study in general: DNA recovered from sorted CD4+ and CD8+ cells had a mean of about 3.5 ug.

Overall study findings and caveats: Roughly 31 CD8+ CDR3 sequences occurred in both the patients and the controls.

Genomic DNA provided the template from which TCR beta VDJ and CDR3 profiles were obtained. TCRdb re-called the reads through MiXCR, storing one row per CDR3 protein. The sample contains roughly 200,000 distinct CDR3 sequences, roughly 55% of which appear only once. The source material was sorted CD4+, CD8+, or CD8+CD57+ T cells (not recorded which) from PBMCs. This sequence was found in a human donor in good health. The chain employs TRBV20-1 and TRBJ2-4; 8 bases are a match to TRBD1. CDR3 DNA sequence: TGCAGTGCTACGGACAGGGCCCACATTCAGTACTTC. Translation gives CSATDRAHIQYF.